The 11 T cell receptor beta chains in this list originate from one sample, sequenced in a study of T-cell memory formation after mild COVID-19. TCRdb ran MiXCR on the 5' RACE reads and lists one entry per CDR3 protein. Here the sample spans approximately 35,000 distinct CDR3 sequences, around 21% being singletons. What was sequenced was PBMCs or a T cell subset sorted from them (not recorded which). Receptors were obtained from an adult who had mild COVID-19 (a few samples of this study predate the infection). Cell type and time point are not known.

This clonotype was counted many times. The chain uses TRBV5-1 and TRBJ2-4; D is unresolved. CDR1 SGHRS and CDR2 YFSETQ come from the germline V gene. CDR3 length equals 12 residues. V lost 4 bases and J lost 15, with 17 bases in between. Here the CDR3 DNA reads TGCGCCAGCAGCCCAGAGGTCGGTGGTTCGTACTTC. Protein sequence: CASSPEVGGSYF.

The chain couples TRBV7-9 to TRBJ2-1; 10 nucleotides line up with TRBD2. This CDR3 has 15 amino acids. Losses at the gene ends were 4 bases for V and 9 bases for J; bases not matched to a gene: 9. Germline CDR1 is SEHNR and CDR2 is FQNEAQ (reference sequence). Here the CDR3 reads CASSSYLAGEGEQFF. In nucleotides, the CDR3 is TGTGCCAGCAGCTCGTACCTAGCGGGAGAGGGTGAGCAGTTCTTC.

By proportion, this clonotype is medium-sized. The V gene is TRBV7-9, the J gene TRBJ2-2; 8 nucleotides line up with TRBD1. CDR3 length: 15 residues. The junction had 6 bases not matched to a gene; V was cut back by 5 bases and J by 4 bases. From germline, CDR1 is SEHNR and CDR2 FQNEAQ (reference sequence). The CDR3 loop reads CASSQGQGPTGELFF. In nucleotides, the CDR3 is TGTGCCAGCAGCCAAGGACAGGGACCCACCGGGGAGCTGTTTTTT.

Many counts were recorded for this clonotype. The V call is TRBV21-1, the J call TRBJ1-2; the table assigns TRBD1, which was not confirmed against the DNA. TRBV21-1 is designated a pseudogene. The CDR3 contains 16 residues. The CDR3 bases are TGTGCCAGCGGACCGGAGGTAGTGGACACTAACTATGGCTACACCTTC. Translated: CASGPEVVDTNYGYTF.

This clonotype appeared once. This chain joins TRBV4-1 and TRBJ1-1, with 10 bases matching TRBD1. With V trimmed by 3 bases and J by 0 bases, 10 bases remained unmatched. The germline V gene encodes CDR1 MGHRA and CDR2 YSYEKL. This CDR3 comprises 18 residues. The CDR3 region has the DNA TGCGCCAGCAGCCAGGCTCAGACAGGGGGCGGGGTGAACACTGAAGCTTTCTTT. Protein product: CASSQAQTGGGVNTEAFF.

This clonotype has at least ten counts. The chain uses TRBV6-1 and TRBJ2-7; D tentatively reads TRBD1 or TRBD2 (7 bases each). V lost 3 bases, J lost 0 bases, and 15 bases lay in between. The CDR3 is made up of 16 amino acids. The germline V gene has CDR1 MNHNS and CDR2 SASEGT. The CDR3 DNA sequence: TGTGCCAGCAGTGACCGAGGGGGCGGGGGCTCCTACGAGCAGTACTTC. As protein: CASSDRGGGGSYEQYF.

The gene calls are TRBV27 and TRBJ1-4; tentative D call: TRBD1 (5 bases). The length of the CDR3 is 15 residues. Trimming cost V 5 bases and J 6 bases, with 16 bases left between them. CDR1 MNHEY and CDR2 SMNVEV come from the germline V gene (reference sequence). The CDR3 DNA follows: TGTGCCAGCAGTCCACAAGAAGGGGAAGATGAAAAACTGTTTTTT. Translating it yields CASSPQEGEDEKLFF.

The genes are TRBV11-2 and TRBJ1-2; TRBD1 matches 9 bases. The V gene's germline CDR1 is SGHAT and CDR2 FQNNGV. Losses at the gene ends were 2 bases for V and 4 bases for J; bases not matched to a gene: 2. The CDR3 is 14 amino acids. The CDR3 coding sequence is TGTGCCAGCAGCTTATTGGGACAGGGCTATGGCTACACCTTC. This sequence encodes CASSLLGQGYGYTF. The whole variable domain, remainder taken from reference TRBV11-2 and TRBJ1-2, is EAGVAQSPRYKIIEKRQSVAFWCNPISGHATLYWYQQILGQGPKLLIQFQNNGVVDDSQLPKDRFSAERLKGVDSTLKIQPAKLEDSAVYLCASSLLGQGYGYTFGSGTRLTVV.

This clonotype was seen repeatedly, ten times or more. The chain links TRBV30 to TRBJ1-2, with no clear D. V was clipped by 2 bases and J by 5 bases, with 15 bases between them. The CDR3 covers 14 residues. Germline values: CDR1 GTSNPN, CDR2 SVGIG (reference sequence). For the CDR3, the DNA is TGTGCCTGGAGTAAGCCCCCGGGTGCATATGGCTACACCTTC. This translates into CAWSKPPGAYGYTF.

The chain has TRBV18 and TRBJ1-5, with D unclear. V lost 3 bases and J lost 8, with 11 bases in between. The CDR3 sequence is 13 residues long. CDR1 and CDR2 from the germline V gene are KGHSH and LQKENI. CDR3 DNA sequence: TGTGCCAGCTCACCCCGACTGAACGAGCCCCAGCATTTT. Protein sequence: CASSPRLNEPQHF.

This clonotype was seen ten or more times. The chain employs TRBV19 and TRBJ2-3; 10 nucleotides align to TRBD2. CDR3 size: 16 residues. CDR1 is LNHDA and CDR2 is SQIVND in the germline V gene (reference sequence). The J segment lost 6 bases and the V segment lost 3 bases, leaving 9 bases of the junction unmatched. For the CDR3, the DNA is TGTGCCAGTAGTATGGAAGCGGGGGGGCCTTACGATACGCAGTATTTT. Translated, it gives CASSMEAGGPYDTQYF.